Each of the 3 T cell receptor beta chains below was sequenced from the same sample in a study of shared T cell receptors in the human thymus. Clones were sequenced by immunoSEQ multiplex PCR, and TCRdb holds only the in-frame ones, with some missing. The table has hundreds of thousands of clones, approximately 80% seen once. Separately, the same data were catalogued under a study of human thymus T cells.

Material for sequencing was thymocytes. All receptors come from a boy less than two years old with a congenital heart defect.

The J gene is TRBJ2-7, the V gene TRBV5-8; TRBD2 matches 9 bases. CDR3 length equals 16 residues. In germline, CDR1 is SGHTS, CDR2 YDEGEE. V shed 0 bases and J 5 bases; nucleotides not matched to a gene: 9. CDR3 DNA sequence: TGTGCCAGCAGCTTGGTCGTGGCGGGAGGGCCCCACGAGCAGTACTTC. This sequence encodes CASSLVVAGGPHEQYF.

This clone was seen more than once but under ten times. The genes are TRBV30 and TRBJ2-5, with 10 bases matching TRBD2. Germline CDR1 is GTSNPN and CDR2 is SVGIG (reference sequence). This CDR3 is built from 15 residues. V lost 3 bases to trimming and J lost 0 bases; unmatched junction nucleotides: 4. CDR3 loop: CAWSGLAGDQETQYF. DNA for the CDR3: TGTGCCTGGAGCGGTCTAGCGGGGGACCAAGAGACCCAGTACTTC.

V and J are TRBV9 and TRBJ2-2, with D possibly matching TRBD1 (8 bases). The CDR3 runs 15 residues. Germline V gene data show CDR1 as SGDLS and CDR2 as YYNGEE. Trimming pared 1 base from V and 6 bases from J, leaving 13 bases between. Here the CDR3 DNA reads TGTGCCAGCAGCGTATACAGGGGGGGGTCCGGGGAGCTGTTTTTT. It encodes CASSVYRGGSGELFF.